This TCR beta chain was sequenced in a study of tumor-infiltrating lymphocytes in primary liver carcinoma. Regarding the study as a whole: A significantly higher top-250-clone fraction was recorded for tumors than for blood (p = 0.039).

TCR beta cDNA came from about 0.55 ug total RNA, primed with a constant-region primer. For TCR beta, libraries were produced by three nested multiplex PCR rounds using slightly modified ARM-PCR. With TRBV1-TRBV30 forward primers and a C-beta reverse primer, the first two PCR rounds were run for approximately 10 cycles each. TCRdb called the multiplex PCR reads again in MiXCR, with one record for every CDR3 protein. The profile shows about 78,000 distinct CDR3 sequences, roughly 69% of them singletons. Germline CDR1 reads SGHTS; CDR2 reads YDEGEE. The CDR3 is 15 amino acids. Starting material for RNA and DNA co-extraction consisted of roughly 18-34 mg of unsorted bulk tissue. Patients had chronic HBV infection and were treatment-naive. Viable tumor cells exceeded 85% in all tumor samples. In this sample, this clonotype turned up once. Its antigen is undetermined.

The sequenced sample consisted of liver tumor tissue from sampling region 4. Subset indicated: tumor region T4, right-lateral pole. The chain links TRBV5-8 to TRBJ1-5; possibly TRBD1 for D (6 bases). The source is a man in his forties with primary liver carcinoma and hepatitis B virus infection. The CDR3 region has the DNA TGTGCGAGAAGCGTCGGGACAATATATTTACGGCCCCAGCATTTT. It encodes CARSVGTIYLRPQHF.